This T cell receptor (beta chain) originates from a study of T cells in Graves' hyperthyroidism and ophthalmopathy. At the level of the study: It was at initial diagnosis, before any treatment, that peripheral blood was collected.

Study-level findings and limits: Most thyroid-expanded clonotypes above 0.001 were also found in blood.

TCR beta CDR3 sequences were amplified from RNA transcripts. RT-PCR in the first round (using the HTBI primer set) targeted the TCR CDR3. MiXCR, run by TCRdb on the multiplex PCR reads, gives a single entry per CDR3 protein. The sample includes roughly 420,000 distinct CDR3 sequences, about 15% of them seen just once. CDR1 and CDR2 from the germline V gene are DFQATT and SNEGSKA (reference sequence). The germline V and J ends were trimmed by 3 bases and 2 bases, with 9 bases remaining between them. This CDR3 comprises 13 residues. Absent ophthalmopathy progression within 18 months defined stable Graves' hyperthyroidism. Exclusion criteria comprised uncontrolled infection, other autoimmune disease, pregnancy or lactation. This clonotype was counted many times. What it binds is unknown.

Sequenced sample: blood. The chain couples TRBV20-1 to TRBJ2-3, with D possibly called TRBD1 or TRBD2 (5 bases each). The sequence came from a woman aged 18 to 35 with Graves' hyperthyroidism. In DNA, the CDR3 is TGCAGTGCTAGCGGGGCTAACACAGATACGCAGTATTTT. Translation gives CSASGANTDTQYF.